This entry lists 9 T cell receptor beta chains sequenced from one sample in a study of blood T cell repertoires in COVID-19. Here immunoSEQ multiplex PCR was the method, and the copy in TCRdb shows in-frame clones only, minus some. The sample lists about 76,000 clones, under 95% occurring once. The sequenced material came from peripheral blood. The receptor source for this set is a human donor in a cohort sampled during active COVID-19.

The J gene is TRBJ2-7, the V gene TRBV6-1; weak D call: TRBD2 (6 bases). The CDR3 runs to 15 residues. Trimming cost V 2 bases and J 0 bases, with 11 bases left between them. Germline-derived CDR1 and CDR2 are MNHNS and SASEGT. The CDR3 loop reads CASSEFFGSSYEQYF. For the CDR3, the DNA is TGTGCCAGCAGTGAATTCTTCGGGAGCTCCTACGAGCAGTACTTC.

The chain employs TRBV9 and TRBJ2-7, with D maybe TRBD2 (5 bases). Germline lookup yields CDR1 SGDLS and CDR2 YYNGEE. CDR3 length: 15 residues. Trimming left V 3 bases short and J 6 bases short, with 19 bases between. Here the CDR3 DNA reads TGTGCCAGCAGCGGAACCAACGGGGAAGGCGTCGAGCAGTACTTC. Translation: CASSGTNGEGVEQYF.

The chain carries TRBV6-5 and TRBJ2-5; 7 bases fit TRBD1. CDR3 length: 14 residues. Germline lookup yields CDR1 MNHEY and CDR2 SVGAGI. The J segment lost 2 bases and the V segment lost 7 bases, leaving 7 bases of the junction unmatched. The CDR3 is CASMAGGPQETQYF. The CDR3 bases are TGTGCCAGCATGGCAGGGGGTCCTCAAGAGACCCAGTACTTC.

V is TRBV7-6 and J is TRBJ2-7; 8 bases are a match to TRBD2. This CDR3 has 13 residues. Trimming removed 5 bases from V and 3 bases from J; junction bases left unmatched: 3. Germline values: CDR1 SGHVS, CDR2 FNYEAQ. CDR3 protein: CASSQRENYEQYF. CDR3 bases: TGTGCCAGCAGCCAGCGGGAGAACTACGAGCAGTACTTC.

The CDR3 sequence: CASSHHSGGGPRADTQYF. The CDR3 DNA follows: TGTGCCAGCAGCCACCATAGTGGGGGAGGGCCCCGGGCAGATACGCAGTATTTT. The V gene is TRBV7-9, the J gene TRBJ2-3; 7 bases fit TRBD2. Germline assignment: CDR1 SEHNR and CDR2 FQNEAQ (reference sequence). The CDR3 covers 18 residues. The junction had 18 bases not matched to a gene; V was cut back by 5 bases and J by 4 bases.

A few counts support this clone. CDR3 loop: CASSVGSVNEQFF. CDR3 sequence (DNA): TGTGCCAGCTCAGTAGGGAGTGTAAATGAGCAGTTCTTC. The rearrangement links TRBV18 to TRBJ2-1, with a possible D match to TRBD2 (5 bases). The CDR3 extends over 13 amino acids. Per the germline V gene, CDR1 is KGHSH and CDR2 is LQKENI. V lost 5 bases to trimming and J lost 7 bases, with 12 bases between them. Together with reference TRBV18 and TRBJ2-1, the CDR3 gives the full variable domain: NAGVMQNPRHLVRRRGQEARLRCSPMKGHSHVYWYRQLPEEGLKFMVYLQKENIIDESGMPKERFSAEFPKEGPSILRIQQVVRGDSAAYFCASSVGSVNEQFFGPGTRLTVL.

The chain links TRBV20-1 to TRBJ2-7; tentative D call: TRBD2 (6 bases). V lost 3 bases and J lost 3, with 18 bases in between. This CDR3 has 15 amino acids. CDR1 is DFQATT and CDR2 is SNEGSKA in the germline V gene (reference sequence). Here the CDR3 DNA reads TGCAGTGCTAGTAGCTCGGTGGCGGGAAGCTACGAGCAGTACTTC. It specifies CSASSSVAGSYEQYF.

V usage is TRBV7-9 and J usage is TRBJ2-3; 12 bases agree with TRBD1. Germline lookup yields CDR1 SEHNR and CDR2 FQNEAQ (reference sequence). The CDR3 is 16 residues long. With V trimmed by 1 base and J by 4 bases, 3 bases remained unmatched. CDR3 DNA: TGTGCCAGCAGCTTAGGGGACAGGGGGCGCGCAGATACGCAGTATTTT. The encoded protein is CASSLGDRGRADTQYF.

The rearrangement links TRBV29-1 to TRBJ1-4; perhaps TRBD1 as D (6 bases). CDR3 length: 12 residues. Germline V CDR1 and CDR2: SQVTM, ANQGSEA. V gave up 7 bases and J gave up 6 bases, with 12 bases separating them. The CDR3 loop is CSAGEVDEKLFF. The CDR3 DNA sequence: TGCAGCGCAGGGGAGGTGGATGAAAAACTGTTTTTT.